This T cell receptor beta chain was captured by sequencing in a study of metastatic and nonmetastatic thyroid tumors (dated by TCRdb to 2019 to 2021). Broadly, across the study: Repertoires from peripheral blood and from tumor or nodule tissue samples of malignant and benign thyroid patients were compared.

None of the patients had been given any treatment before thyroid surgery. Using T-cell receptor beta sequencing, the researchers looked back retrospectively at clinical samples from patients, gathered between about 2011 and 2018. What the research found in general, with its limitations: TCR beta diversity was reported as significantly higher in malignant tumors than in benign nodules, in both blood and tumor samples.

V is cut by 5 bases and J by 7 bases, and the space between the germline ends is 21 bases. The CDR3 sequence holds 14 residues, the cysteine and phenylalanine included. Of all the DNA, just the CDR3 is kept, 42 bases in frame from base 1. Taken from the germline V gene (reference sequence), the CDR1 and CDR2 loops are DFQATT and SNEGSKA. Library creation used PCR. The sequencer listed for this sample is Illumina HiSeq 4000. High-throughput sequencing was used to profile the TCR beta-chain CDR3 region of each patient. In the original analysis: Drawing on CDR3 differences between clinicopathological groups, the researchers built a classifier meant to tell apart patients with distant-metastatic papillary thyroid cancer. Repertoire diversity was assessed with the Shannon index, and tumor-blood repertoire similarity with the Morisita-Horn index. The public reads were quality trimmed at Q25 with fastp and then assembled into clones with MiXCR by TCRdb, keeping productive beta chains. The authors' filters were not applied to this entry. The sample table contains 20,000 or so clones; only one count was recorded for 15% to 18% of them. The top ten clones comprise over 15% of the sample.

This clone came up once. The clone's antigen remains unknown. No base qualities exist here, and no much larger clone lies one base off it. A lone read gives weak evidence. This TCR was sampled from a female donor with papillary thyroid cancer or a benign thyroid nodule (not recorded which). Some clones in this sample may be carry-over from other donors' samples. What was sequenced was blood. This receptor chain uses TRBV20-1 and TRBJ2-7; the D gene is perhaps TRBD1 or TRBD2, as each covers 5 bases. The nucleotide sequence is given as TGCAGTGCTGAAGAATACGGGACCTCAAGGGAGCAGTACTTC. This gives the protein CSAEEYGTSREQYF.